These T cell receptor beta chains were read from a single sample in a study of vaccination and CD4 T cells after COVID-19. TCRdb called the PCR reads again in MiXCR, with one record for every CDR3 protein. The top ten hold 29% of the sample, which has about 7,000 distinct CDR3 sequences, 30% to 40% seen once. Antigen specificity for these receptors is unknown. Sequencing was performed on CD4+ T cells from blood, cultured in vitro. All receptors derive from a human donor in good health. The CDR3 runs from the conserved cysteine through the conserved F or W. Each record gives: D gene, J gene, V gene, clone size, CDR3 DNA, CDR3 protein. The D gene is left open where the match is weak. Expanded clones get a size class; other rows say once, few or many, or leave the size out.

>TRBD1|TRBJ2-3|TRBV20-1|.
TGCAGTGCTCCGGGACAGGGGACTGGTCACGCAGATACGCAGTATTTT
CSAPGQGTGHADTQYF
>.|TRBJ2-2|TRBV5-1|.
TGCGCCAGCAGCTTGTCCACAGCGGACACCGGGGAGCTGTTTTTT
CASSLSTADTGELFF
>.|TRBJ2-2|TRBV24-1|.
TGTGCCAGGCCGGGGGTCCCAAAGTCCACCGGGGAGCCGTTTTTT
CARPGVPKSTGEPFF
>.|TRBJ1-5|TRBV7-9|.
TGTGCCAGCAGCCGGGGGGACCAGCCCCAGCATTTT
CASSRGDQPQHF
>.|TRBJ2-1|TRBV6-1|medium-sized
TGTGCCAGCAGTGGGGTTTACAATGAGCAGTTCTTC
CASSGVYNEQFF
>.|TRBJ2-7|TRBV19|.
TGTGCCAGTAGTATAGGAAGGTTCTGGGACGAGCAGTACTTC
CASSIGRFWDEQYF
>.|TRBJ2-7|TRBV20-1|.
TGCAGTGCTGATGGAGGGGGGACCTACGAGCAGTACTTC
CSADGGGTYEQYF
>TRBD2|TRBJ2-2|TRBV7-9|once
TGTGCCAGCAGGGGACTACACGTACAGTACACCGGGGAGCTGTTTTTT
CASRGLHVQYTGELFF
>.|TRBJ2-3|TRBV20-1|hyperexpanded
TGCAGTGCTAGAGATGGACGGGGGGCCTTCACAGATACGCAGTATTTT
CSARDGRGAFTDTQYF
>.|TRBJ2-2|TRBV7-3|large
TGTGCCAGCAGCTTGGGGGGACAGTCGAACACCGGGGAGCTGTTTTTT
CASSLGGQSNTGELFF
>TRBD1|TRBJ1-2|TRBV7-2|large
TGTGCCAGCAGCTCGTACCAGACAGGGGTCGGTGGCTACACCTTC
CASSSYQTGVGGYTF
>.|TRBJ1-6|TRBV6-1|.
TGTGCCAGCAGCCGAGACCATCGACAGTATAATTCACCCCTCCACTTT
CASSRDHRQYNSPLHF
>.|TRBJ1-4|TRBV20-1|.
TGCAGTGCCCTCACACCGGGAGCAAAACTGTTTTTT
CSALTPGAKLFF
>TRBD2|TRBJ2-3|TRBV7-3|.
TGTGCCAGCAGCCCTGTAGCGGGAGGCACGCAGTATTTT
CASSPVAGGTQYF
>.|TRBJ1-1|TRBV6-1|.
TGTGCCAGCGGCTCCCGGGACTCGAACACTGAAGCTTTCTTT
CASGSRDSNTEAFF
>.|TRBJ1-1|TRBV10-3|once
TGTGCCATCGGCAGGGATGAAGCTTTCTTT
CAIGRDEAFF
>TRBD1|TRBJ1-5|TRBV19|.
TGTGCCAGTAAGAGGGACAGGGCTAGCAATCAGCCCCAGCATTTT
CASKRDRASNQPQHF
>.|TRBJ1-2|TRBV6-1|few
TGTGCCAGCACCTCCAGGAGTTCTACCTATGGCTACACCTTC
CASTSRSSTYGYTF
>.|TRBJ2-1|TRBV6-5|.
TGTGCCAGCAGTTACGGGTCGAGGGAGCAGTTCTTC
CASSYGSREQFF
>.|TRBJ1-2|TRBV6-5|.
TGTGCCAGCAGTTCCTTCGGGGTCCCTAACTATGGCTACACCTTC
CASSSFGVPNYGYTF
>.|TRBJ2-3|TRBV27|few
TGTGCCACCAGCGGCTTACAAGATACGCAGTATTTT
CATSGLQDTQYF
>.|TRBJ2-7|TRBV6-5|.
TGTGCCAGCAGTTCCTCCGGGACCCCTACCTACGAGCAGTACTTC
CASSSSGTPTYEQYF
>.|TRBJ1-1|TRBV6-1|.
TGTGCCAGCGCTGCGAACACTGAAGCTTTCTTT
CASAANTEAFF